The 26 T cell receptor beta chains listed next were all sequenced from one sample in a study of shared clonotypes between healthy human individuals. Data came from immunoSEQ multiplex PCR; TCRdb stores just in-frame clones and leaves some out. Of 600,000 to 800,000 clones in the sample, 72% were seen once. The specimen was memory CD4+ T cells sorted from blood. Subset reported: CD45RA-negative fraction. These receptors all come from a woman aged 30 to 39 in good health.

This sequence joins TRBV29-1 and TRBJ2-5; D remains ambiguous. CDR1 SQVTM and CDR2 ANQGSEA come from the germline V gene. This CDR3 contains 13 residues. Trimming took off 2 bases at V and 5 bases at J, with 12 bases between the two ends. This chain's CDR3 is CSVERKNTETQYF. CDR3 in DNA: TGCAGCGTTGAAAGGAAAAACACGGAGACCCAGTACTTC.

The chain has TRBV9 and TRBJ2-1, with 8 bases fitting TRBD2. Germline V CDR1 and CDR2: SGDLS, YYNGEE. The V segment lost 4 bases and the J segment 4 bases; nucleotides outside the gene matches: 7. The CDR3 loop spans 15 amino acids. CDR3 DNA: TGTGCCAGCAGCCAAACTAGCGGATCTTACAATGAGCAGTTCTTC. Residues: CASSQTSGSYNEQFF.

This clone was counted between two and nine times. This CDR3 is CASNPTSGYGYTF. CDR3 in DNA: TGTGCCAGCAACCCAACTAGTGGGTATGGCTACACCTTC. The rearrangement uses TRBV6-6 and TRBJ1-2, with D hard to call. The CDR3 has 13 residues. V was clipped by 7 bases and J by 5 bases, with 14 bases between them. The V gene's germline CDR1 is MNHNY and CDR2 SVGAGI (reference sequence).

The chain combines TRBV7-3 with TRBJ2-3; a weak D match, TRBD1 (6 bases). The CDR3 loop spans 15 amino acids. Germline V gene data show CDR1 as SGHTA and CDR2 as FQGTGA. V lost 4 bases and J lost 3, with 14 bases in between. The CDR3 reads CASSSPGESTDTQYF. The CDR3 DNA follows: TGTGCCAGCAGCTCCCCAGGGGAGTCTACAGATACGCAGTATTTT.

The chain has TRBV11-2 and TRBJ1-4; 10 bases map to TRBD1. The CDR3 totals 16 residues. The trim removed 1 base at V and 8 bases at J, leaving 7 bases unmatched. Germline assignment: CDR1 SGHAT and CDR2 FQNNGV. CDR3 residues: CASSLGGQGVREKLFF. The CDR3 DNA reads TGTGCCAGCAGCTTAGGCGGACAGGGGGTGAGGGAAAAACTGTTTTTT.

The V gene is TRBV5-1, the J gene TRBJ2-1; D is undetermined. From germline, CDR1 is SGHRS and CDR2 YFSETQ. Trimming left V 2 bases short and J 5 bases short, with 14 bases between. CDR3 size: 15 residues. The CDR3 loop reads CASSFTPQTDNEQFF. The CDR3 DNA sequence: TGCGCCAGCAGCTTCACACCGCAAACTGACAATGAGCAGTTCTTC.

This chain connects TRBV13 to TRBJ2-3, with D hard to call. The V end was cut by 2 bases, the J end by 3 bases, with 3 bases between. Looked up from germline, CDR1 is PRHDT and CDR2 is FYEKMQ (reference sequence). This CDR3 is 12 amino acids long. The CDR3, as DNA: TGTGCCAGCAGCTTACTTACAGATACGCAGTATTTT. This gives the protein CASSLLTDTQYF.

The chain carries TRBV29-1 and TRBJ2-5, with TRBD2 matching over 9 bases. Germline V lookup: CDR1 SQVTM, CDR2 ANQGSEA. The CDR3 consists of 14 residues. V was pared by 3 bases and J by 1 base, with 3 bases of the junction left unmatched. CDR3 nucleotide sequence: TGCAGCGTTGAGACTAGCGGCTTCCAAGAGACCCAGTACTTC. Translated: CSVETSGFQETQYF.

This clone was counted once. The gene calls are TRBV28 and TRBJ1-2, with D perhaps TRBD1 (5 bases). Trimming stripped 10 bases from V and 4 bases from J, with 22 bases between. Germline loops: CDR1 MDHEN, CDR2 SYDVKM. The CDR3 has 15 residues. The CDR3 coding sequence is TGTGCCATCCAATTTCCCCTCGGGGGAAGCTATGGCTACACCTTC. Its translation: CAIQFPLGGSYGYTF.

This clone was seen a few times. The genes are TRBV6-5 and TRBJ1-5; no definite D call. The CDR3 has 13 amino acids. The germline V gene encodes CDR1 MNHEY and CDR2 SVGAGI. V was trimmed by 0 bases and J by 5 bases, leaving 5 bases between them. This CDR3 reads CASSYSLDQPQHF. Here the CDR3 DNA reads TGTGCCAGCAGTTACTCTTTAGATCAGCCCCAGCATTTT.

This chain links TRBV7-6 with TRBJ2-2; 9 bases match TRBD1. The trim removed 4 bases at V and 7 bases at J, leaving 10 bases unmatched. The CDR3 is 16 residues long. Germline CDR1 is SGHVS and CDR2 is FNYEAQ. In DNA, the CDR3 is TGTGCCAGCAGCTCCAGTATCGGACAGGGGAACGGGGAGCTGTTTTTT. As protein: CASSSSIGQGNGELFF.

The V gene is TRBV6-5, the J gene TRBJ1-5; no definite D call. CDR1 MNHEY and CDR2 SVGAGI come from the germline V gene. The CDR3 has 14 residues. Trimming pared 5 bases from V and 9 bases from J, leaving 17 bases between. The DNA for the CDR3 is TGTGCCAGCAGTGCAGACTCCAGTAGGTCGCCCCAGCATTTT. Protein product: CASSADSSRSPQHF.

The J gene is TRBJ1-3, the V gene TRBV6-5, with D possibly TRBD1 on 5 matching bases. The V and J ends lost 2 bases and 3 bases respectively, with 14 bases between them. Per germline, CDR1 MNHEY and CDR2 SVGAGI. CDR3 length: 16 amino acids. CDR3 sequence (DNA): TGTGCCAGCAGTTACACGACCCCAGGGCTTGGAAACACCATATATTTT. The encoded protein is CASSYTTPGLGNTIYF.

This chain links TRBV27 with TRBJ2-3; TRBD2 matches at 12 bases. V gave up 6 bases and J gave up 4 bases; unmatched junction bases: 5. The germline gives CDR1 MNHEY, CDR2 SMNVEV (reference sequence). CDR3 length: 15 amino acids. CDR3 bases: TGTGCCAGCAGCCCGACTAGCGGGAGCCCAGATACGCAGTATTTT. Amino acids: CASSPTSGSPDTQYF.

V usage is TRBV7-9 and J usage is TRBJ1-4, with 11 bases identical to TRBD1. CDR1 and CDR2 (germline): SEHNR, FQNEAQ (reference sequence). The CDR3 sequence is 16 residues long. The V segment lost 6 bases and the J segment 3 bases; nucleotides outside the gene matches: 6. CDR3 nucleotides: TGTGCCAGCAGAAAGGGACAGGGGGGCGCTAATGAAAAACTGTTTTTT. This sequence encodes CASRKGQGGANEKLFF.

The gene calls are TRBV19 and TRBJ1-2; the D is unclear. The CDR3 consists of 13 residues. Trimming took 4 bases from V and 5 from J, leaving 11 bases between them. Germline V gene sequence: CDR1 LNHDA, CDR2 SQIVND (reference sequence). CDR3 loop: CASSTGNSYGYTF. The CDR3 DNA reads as TGTGCCAGTAGTACAGGAAACTCATATGGCTACACCTTC.

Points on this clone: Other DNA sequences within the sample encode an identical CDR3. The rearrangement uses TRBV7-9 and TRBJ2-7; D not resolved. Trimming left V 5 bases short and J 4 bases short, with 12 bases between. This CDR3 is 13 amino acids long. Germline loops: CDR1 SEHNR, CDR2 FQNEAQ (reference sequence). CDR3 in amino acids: CASSLPGPYEQYF. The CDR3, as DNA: TGTGCCAGCAGCCTCCCTGGGCCTTACGAGCAGTACTTC.

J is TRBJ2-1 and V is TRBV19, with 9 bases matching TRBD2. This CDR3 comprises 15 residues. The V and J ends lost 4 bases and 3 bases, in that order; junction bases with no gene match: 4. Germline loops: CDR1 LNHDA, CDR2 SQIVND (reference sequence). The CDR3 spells CASSKKTSGYNEQFF. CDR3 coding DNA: TGTGCCAGTAGTAAGAAGACTAGCGGCTACAATGAGCAGTTCTTC.

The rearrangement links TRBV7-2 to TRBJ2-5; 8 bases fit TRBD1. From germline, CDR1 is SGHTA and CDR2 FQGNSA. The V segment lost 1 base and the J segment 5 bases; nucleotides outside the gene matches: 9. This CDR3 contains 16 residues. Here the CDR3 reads CASSLVVQGAGETQYF. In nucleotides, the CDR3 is TGTGCCAGCAGCTTAGTTGTCCAGGGGGCGGGGGAGACCCAGTACTTC.

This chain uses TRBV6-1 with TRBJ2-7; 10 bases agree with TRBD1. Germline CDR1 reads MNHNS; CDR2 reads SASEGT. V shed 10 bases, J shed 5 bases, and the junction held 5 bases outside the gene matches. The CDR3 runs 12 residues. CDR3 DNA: TGTGCCACCTCGACAGGGGGCGACGAGCAGTACTTC. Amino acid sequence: CATSTGGDEQYF.

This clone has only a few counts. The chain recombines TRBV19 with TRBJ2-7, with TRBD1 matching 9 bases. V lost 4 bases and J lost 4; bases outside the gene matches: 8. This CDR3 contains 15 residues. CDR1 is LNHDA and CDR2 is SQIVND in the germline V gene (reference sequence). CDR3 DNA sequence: TGTGCCAGTAGTACACAGGGGGCGCAAGGGTACGAGCAGTACTTC. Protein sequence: CASSTQGAQGYEQYF.

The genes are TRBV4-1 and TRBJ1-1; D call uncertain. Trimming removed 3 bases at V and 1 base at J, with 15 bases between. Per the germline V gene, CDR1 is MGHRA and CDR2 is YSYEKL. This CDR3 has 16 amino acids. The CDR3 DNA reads TGCGCCAGCAGCCACCTTGTCGGTCAGACGAACACTGAAGCTTTCTTT. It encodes CASSHLVGQTNTEAFF.

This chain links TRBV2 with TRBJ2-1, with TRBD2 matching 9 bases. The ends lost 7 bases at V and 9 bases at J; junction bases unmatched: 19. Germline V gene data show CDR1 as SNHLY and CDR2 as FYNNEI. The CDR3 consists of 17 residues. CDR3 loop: CASTAEGRAGGQGEQFF. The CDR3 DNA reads TGTGCCAGCACTGCCGAGGGGAGAGCGGGAGGCCAGGGTGAGCAGTTCTTC.

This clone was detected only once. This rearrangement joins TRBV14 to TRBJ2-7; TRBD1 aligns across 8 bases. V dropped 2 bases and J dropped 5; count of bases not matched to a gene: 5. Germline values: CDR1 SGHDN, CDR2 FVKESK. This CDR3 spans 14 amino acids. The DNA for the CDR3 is TGTGCCAGCAGCCAAAGACAGGGGTTTCACGAGCAGTACTTC. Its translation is CASSQRQGFHEQYF.

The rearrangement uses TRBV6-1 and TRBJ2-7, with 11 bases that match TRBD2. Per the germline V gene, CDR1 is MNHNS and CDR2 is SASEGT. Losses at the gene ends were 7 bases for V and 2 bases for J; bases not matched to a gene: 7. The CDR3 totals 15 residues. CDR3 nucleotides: TGTGCCAGCATAATTAGCGGGAGGGCCGCCTACGAGCAGTACTTC. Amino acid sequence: CASIISGRAAYEQYF.

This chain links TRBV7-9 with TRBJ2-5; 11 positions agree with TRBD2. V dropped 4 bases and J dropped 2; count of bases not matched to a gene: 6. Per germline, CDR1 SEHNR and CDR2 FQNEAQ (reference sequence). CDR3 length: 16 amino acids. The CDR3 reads CASSYRTSGLQETQYF. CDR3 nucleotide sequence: TGTGCCAGCAGCTATAGGACTAGCGGGCTTCAAGAGACCCAGTACTTC.